The present TCR beta chain was sequenced within a study of cytomegalovirus exposure and HLA in healthy donors. Both 60 Vbeta primers and 13 Jbeta primers went into the PCR. Produced via immunoSEQ multiplex PCR; TCRdb's table is partial and in-frame only. The table shows approximately 160,000 clones, with around 77% occurring only once. Findings of the study overall: Investigators reported 150 to 200 TCR beta chains as tied to cytomegalovirus.

The count of this clone is one. Its matching antigen is unknown. This same CDR3 is encoded by further DNA sequences in the sample. The CDR3 has 12 amino acids. Germline V gene data show CDR1 as MDHEN and CDR2 as SYDVKM. V was clipped by 3 bases and J by 4 bases, with 7 bases between them. Nominal health characterized the donors when sampled, though unrecorded immune exposures were likely. The sample consisted of PBMCs. This chain connects TRBV28 to TRBJ2-7; tentatively, D is TRBD1 (6 bases). The source of this sequence is a woman aged 45-65 years in good health and CMV-seropositive. CDR3 DNA sequence: TGTGCCAGCAGTTTGACAGGTTACGAGCAGTACTTC. This codes for CASSLTGYEQYF.